These 13 T cell receptor beta chains share one sample of origin, sequenced in a study of T cells after posttransplantation cyclophosphamide. The assay was immunoSEQ multiplex PCR, and TCRdb's table has in-frame clones only and misses some. The table shows fewer than 35,000 clones, with around 90% occurring only once. The naive gate required viable CD3+CD4+ or CD3+CD8+ cells with CCR7+CD45RA+CD45RO-CD95-CD27+CD28+ phenotype. Sequenced input: naive CD4+ T cells sorted from blood. These receptors all come from a man between 25 and 39 years old in good health and a related stem cell transplant donor.

The genes are TRBV25-1 and TRBJ2-1, with a possible D match to TRBD1 (6 bases). V was clipped by 3 bases and J by 8 bases, with 17 bases between them. The V gene's germline CDR1 is MGHDK and CDR2 SYGVNS. The CDR3 covers 15 residues. CDR3 in amino acids: CASSELRVGADEQFF. The CDR3 nucleotides are TGTGCCAGCAGTGAGTTGAGGGTGGGGGCAGATGAGCAGTTCTTC.

The chain joins TRBV5-5 to TRBJ1-5; D remains ambiguous. Trimming stripped 1 base from V and 4 bases from J, with 6 bases between. Germline loops: CDR1 SGHKS, CDR2 YYEKEE (reference sequence). The CDR3 covers 13 residues. CDR3 sequence: CASSLSGNQPQHF. The CDR3 bases are TGTGCCAGCAGCTTGTCCGGTAATCAGCCCCAGCATTTT.

The chain links TRBV9 to TRBJ1-2; a weak D match, TRBD1 (6 bases). Trimming removed 3 bases from V and 3 bases from J, with 15 bases in between. Germline V lookup: CDR1 SGDLS, CDR2 YYNGEE. This CDR3 has 15 residues. The CDR3 coding sequence is TGTGCCAGCAGCGCCCTTGGGGCAGGGGACTATGGCTACACCTTC. This encodes CASSALGAGDYGYTF. Filled out from reference TRBV9 and TRBJ1-2, the complete variable domain reads DSGVTQTPKHLITATGQRVTLRCSPRSGDLSVYWYQQSLDQGLQFLIQYYNGEERAKGNILERFSAQQFPDLHSELNLSSLELGDSALYFCASSALGAGDYGYTFGSGTRLTVV.

The CDR3 here is CASSPQQGSHEQYF. CDR3 coding DNA: TGCGCCAGCAGCCCCCAACAGGGTTCCCACGAGCAGTACTTC. The rearrangement joins TRBV4-3 to TRBJ2-7; a possible D gene is TRBD1 (6 bases). The CDR3 runs to 14 residues. Germline V gene data show CDR1 as LGHNA and CDR2 as YSLEER. V was pared by 4 bases and J by 5 bases, with 15 bases between.

This clone was seen a single time. The chain recombines TRBV18 with TRBJ2-1; 9 bases line up with TRBD2. Losses at the gene ends were 2 bases for V and 4 bases for J; bases not matched to a gene: 3. The germline CDR1 and CDR2 sequences are KGHSH and LQKENI. The CDR3 loop spans 15 amino acids. CDR3 loop: CASSPMRGGYNEQFF. The DNA for the CDR3 is TGTGCCAGCTCACCAATGCGGGGGGGTTACAATGAGCAGTTCTTC.

This rearrangement joins TRBV2 to TRBJ1-4; possible D gene TRBD1, 5 bases. Germline CDR1 SNHLY, CDR2 FYNNEI. Between the trimmed V and J ends, which lost 7 bases and 6 bases, there was a span of 12 bases. The CDR3 is 13 residues long. The CDR3 bases are TGTGCCAGCACGATGGGGCGCGATGAAAAACTGTTTTTT. This codes for CASTMGRDEKLFF.

CDR3 sequence reads: CASSLNQDKTGELFF. The CDR3 DNA sequence: TGTGCCAGCTCACTCAACCAAGACAAGACCGGGGAGCTGTTTTTT. The chain couples TRBV18 to TRBJ2-2, with D uncertain. The CDR3 runs to 15 residues. The V gene lost 4 bases and the J gene lost 5 bases, with 14 bases spanning the gap. CDR1 is KGHSH, CDR2 LQKENI, per germline.

This chain uses TRBV10-3 with TRBJ2-1, with D possibly being TRBD1 (6 bases). V gave up 6 bases and J gave up 1 base, with 13 bases separating them. CDR1 and CDR2 (germline): ENHRY, SYGVKD. This CDR3 has 15 amino acids. The CDR3: CAISAGVASYNEQFF. CDR3 sequence (DNA): TGTGCCATCAGCGCAGGGGTTGCGTCCTACAATGAGCAGTTCTTC.

The V and J genes are TRBV6-1 and TRBJ1-2; TRBD1 matches at 10 bases. This CDR3 is 14 amino acids long. Germline assignment: CDR1 MNHNS and CDR2 SASEGT. V lost 0 bases and J lost 6; bases outside the gene matches: 1. The CDR3 DNA sequence: TGTGCCAGCAGTGAAGCTGGGACAGGGGATGGCTACACCTTC. Translating it yields CASSEAGTGDGYTF.

This chain connects TRBV5-1 to TRBJ1-2; TRBD1 might be the D (5 bases). This CDR3 region has 13 residues. Germline CDR1 and CDR2: SGHRS and YFSETQ. Trimming cost V 1 base and J 4 bases, with 8 bases left between them. The CDR3 sequence is CASSLIQGYGYTF. CDR3 DNA sequence: TGCGCCAGCAGCTTGATCCAGGGCTATGGCTACACCTTC.

The V call is TRBV5-1, the J call TRBJ2-5, with 13 bases that match TRBD2. Germline trimming cut 4 bases from V and 5 bases from J; bases unmatched to any gene: 8. The V gene's germline CDR1 is SGHRS and CDR2 YFSETQ. The CDR3 is made up of 16 amino acids. The CDR3 loop reads CASSPRTSGGSETQYF. In nucleotides, the CDR3 is TGCGCCAGCAGCCCCCGGACTAGCGGGGGAAGCGAGACCCAGTACTTC.

This chain links TRBV27 with TRBJ1-2, with 7 bases matching TRBD1. The length of the CDR3 is 14 residues. V lost 8 bases and J lost 0; bases outside the gene matches: 6. Germline lookup yields CDR1 MNHEY and CDR2 SMNVEV (reference sequence). The CDR3 DNA sequence: TGTGCCAGCGGCGACAGGGCCTCTAACTATGGCTACACCTTC. Its protein is CASGDRASNYGYTF.

This clone occurred once. This chain connects TRBV14 to TRBJ1-1; D might be TRBD1 (6 bases). The V end lost 0 bases, the J end lost 7 bases, and 9 bases lay between the germline ends. Germline assignment: CDR1 SGHDN and CDR2 FVKESK. This CDR3 spans 13 amino acids. Written as DNA, the CDR3 is TGTGCCAGCAGCCAAGATTTACAGGGTGAAGCTTTCTTT. It translates to CASSQDLQGEAFF.